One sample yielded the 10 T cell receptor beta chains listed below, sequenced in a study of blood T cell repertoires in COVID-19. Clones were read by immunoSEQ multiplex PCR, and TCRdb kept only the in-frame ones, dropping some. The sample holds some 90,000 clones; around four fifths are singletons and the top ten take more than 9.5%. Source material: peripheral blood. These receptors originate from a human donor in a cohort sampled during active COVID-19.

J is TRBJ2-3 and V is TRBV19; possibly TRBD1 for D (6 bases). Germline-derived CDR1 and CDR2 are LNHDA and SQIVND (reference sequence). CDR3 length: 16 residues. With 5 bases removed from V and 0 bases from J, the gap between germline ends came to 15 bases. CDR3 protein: CASSVGHSPSTDTQYF. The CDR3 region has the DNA TGTGCCAGTAGTGTGGGACATTCGCCTAGCACAGATACGCAGTATTTT. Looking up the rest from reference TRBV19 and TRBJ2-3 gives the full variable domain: DGGITQSPKYLFRKEGQNVTLSCEQNLNHDAMYWYRQDPGQGLRLIYYSQIVNDFQKGDIAEGYSVSREKKESFPLTVTSAQKNPTAFYLCASSVGHSPSTDTQYFGPGTRLTVL.

DNA of the CDR3: TGTGCCAGCAGCTTAGCCCTGACAGGGACCTACACCATATATTTT. Translated: CASSLALTGTYTIYF. The chain is built from TRBV7-2 and TRBJ1-3; 7 nucleotides align to TRBD1. The V gene's germline CDR1 is SGHTA and CDR2 FQGNSA. The CDR3 has 15 amino acids. Trimming cost V 0 bases and J 8 bases; bases outside gene matches: 7.

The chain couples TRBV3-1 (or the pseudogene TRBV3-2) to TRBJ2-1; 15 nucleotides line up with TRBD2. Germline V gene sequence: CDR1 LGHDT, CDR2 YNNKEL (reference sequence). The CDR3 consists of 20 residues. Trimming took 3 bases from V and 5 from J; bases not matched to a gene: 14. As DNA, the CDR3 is TGTGCCAGCAGCCAGGCCGGGACTAGCGGGAGGATCGCGTGGGACAATGAGCAGTTCTTC. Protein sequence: CASSQAGTSGRIAWDNEQFF.

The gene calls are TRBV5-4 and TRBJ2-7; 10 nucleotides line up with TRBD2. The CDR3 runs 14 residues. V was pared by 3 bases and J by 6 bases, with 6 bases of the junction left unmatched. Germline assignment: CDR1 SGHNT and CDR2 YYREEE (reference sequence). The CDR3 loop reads CASSSGTSAAEQYF. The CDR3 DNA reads TGTGCCAGCAGCTCCGGGACTAGCGCGGCCGAGCAGTACTTC.

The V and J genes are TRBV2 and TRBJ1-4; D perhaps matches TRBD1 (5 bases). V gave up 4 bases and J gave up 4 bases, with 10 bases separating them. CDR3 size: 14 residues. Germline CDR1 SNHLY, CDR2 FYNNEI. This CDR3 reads CASSGGRGNEKLFF. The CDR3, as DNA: TGTGCCAGCAGTGGGGGTAGGGGTAATGAAAAACTGTTTTTT.

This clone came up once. CDR3 region: CASSDPGVRETQYF. The CDR3 DNA is TGCGCCAGCAGTGATCCAGGGGTGCGGGAGACCCAGTACTTC. This chain connects TRBV10-2 to TRBJ2-5; TRBD1 is a possible D gene (6 bases). The V end lost 3 bases, the J end lost 5 bases, and 13 bases lay between the germline ends. The germline V gene has CDR1 WSHSY and CDR2 SAAADI. CDR3 length: 14 residues.

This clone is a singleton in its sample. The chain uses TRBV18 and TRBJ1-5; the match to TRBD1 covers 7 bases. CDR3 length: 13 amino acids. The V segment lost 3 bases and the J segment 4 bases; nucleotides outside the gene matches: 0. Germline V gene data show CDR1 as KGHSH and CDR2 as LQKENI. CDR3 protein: CASSPGQNQPQHF. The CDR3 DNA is TGTGCCAGCTCACCGGGACAGAATCAGCCCCAGCATTTT. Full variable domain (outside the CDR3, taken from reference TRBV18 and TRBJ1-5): NAGVMQNPRHLVRRRGQEARLRCSPMKGHSHVYWYRQLPEEGLKFMVYLQKENIIDESGMPKERFSAEFPKEGPSILRIQQVVRGDSAAYFCASSPGQNQPQHFGDGTRLSIL.

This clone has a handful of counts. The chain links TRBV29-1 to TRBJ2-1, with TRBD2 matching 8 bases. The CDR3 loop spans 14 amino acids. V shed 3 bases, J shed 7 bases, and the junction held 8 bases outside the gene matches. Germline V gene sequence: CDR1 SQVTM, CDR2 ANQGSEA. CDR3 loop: CSVDGGVRLNEQFF. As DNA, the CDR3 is TGCAGCGTTGACGGGGGGGTTCGTCTTAATGAGCAGTTCTTC.

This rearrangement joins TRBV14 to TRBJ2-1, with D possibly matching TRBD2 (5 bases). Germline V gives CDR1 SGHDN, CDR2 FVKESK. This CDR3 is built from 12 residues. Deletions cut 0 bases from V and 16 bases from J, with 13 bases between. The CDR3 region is CASSQEGRALFF. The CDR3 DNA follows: TGTGCCAGCAGCCAAGAAGGGCGGGCCCTTTTCTTC.

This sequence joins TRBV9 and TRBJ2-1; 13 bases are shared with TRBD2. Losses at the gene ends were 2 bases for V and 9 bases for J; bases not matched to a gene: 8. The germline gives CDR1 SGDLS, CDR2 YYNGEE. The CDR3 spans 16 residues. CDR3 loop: CASSVGPGLAGAEQFF. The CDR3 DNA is TGTGCCAGCAGCGTGGGACCCGGACTAGCGGGGGCTGAGCAGTTCTTC.